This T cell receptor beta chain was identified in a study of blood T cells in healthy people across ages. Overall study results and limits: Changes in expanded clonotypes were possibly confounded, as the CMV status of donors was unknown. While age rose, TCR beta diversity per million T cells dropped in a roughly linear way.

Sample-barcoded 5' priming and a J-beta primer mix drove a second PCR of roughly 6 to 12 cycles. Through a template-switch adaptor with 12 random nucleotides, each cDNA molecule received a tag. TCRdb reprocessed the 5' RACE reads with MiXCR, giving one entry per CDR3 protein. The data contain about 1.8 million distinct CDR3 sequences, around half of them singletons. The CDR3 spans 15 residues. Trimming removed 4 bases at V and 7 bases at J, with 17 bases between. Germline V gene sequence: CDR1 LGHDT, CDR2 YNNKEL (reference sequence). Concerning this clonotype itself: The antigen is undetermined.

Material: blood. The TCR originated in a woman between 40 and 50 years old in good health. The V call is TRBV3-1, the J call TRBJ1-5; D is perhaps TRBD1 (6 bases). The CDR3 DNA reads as TGTGCCAGCAGCCTGGGGGGCCTAAGGAGACAGCCCCAGCATTTT. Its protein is CASSLGGLRRQPQHF.